This T cell receptor beta chain appears in the sequencing data of a study of radiotherapy plus CTLA-4 blockade in lung cancer. Study results and caveats: Some TCR clones had been derived from tumors. These clones expanded in peripheral blood after radiotherapy plus ipilimumab.

Comments on this clone: The antigen is undetermined.

Germline CDR1 is MNHNY and CDR2 is SVGAGI (reference sequence). The junction had 10 bases not matched to a gene; V was cut back by 10 bases and J by 3 bases. The CDR3 contains 14 residues. The table came from immunoSEQ multiplex PCR; TCRdb's copy has only in-frame clones and leaves some out. Of about 73,000 clones in the sample, roughly 84% were seen once. The chain employs TRBV6-6 and TRBJ2-3; the match to TRBD1 covers 7 bases. Sample: peripheral blood, taken from a patient treated with radiotherapy plus ipilimumab. The clonotype comes from a human donor with non-small cell lung cancer that progressed on radiotherapy plus ipilimumab. This chain's CDR3 is CAMSRGGGTDTQYF. CDR3 bases: TGTGCCATGTCGAGAGGGGGCGGAACAGATACGCAGTATTTT.